The clone carrying this T cell receptor beta chain was found many times. Its cognate antigen is unknown. The entry originates in a study of molecular identifiers for immune sequencing clone quantification. Findings and caveats of the study: Researchers reportedly could pick up spiked Jurkat TCR RNA from one cell mixed into about a million naive cells. In naive cells, clones above 20 RNA copies held under 1% of molecules, whereas in effector cells they held over 99%.

TCRdb reprocessed the PCR reads via MiXCR and lists one record per CDR3 protein. The sample holds approximately 670,000 distinct CDR3 sequences, 20% seen once. The naive CD8 libraries originated from between 20,000 and 1,000,000 sorted cells and drew on 10%, 30% or 50% RNA. The V and J ends lost 1 base and 3 bases respectively, with 7 bases between them. This CDR3 is built from 12 residues. CDR1 is DFQATT and CDR2 is SNEGSKA in the germline V gene (reference sequence). The rearrangement links TRBV20-1 to TRBJ2-7; D unresolved. Input material: naive CD8+ T cells from blood, with Jurkat cell RNA spiked in. Subset reported: FACS-sorted CD8+CD4-CCR7+CD45RA+ naive T cells. This clonotype was sampled from a human donor in good health. Some libraries in this study had Jurkat cell RNA spiked in. In DNA form, the CDR3 reads TGCAGTGCTAGAGTGGTCGGCTACGAGCAGTACTTC. Protein product: CSARVVGYEQYF.